This passage covers 30 T cell receptor beta chains from one sample sequenced in a study of tissue T cells after allogeneic stem cell transplantation. Time point: mouse harvest day 14 after allogeneic transplant. Tail vein injection delivered 10^7 T-cell-depleted bone marrow cells and 10^6 splenic CD5+ T cells. Sequencing used immunoSEQ multiplex PCR; TCRdb keeps in-frame clones, though not all of them. The repertoire holds roughly 2,000 clones, 49% seen once, with 31% in the top ten. Sequenced material: blood. Source of these receptors: a female BALB/c mouse given C57BL/6 T cells with graft-versus-host disease after an allogeneic hematopoietic cell transplant.

In the case of this clone: The gene symbols are mouse symbols. The observed sequence ends 1 residue before the CDR3 terminus, with the missing tail filled in from the germline J gene. The sample contains more than one DNA sequence encoding this CDR3. The chain has TRBV19 and TRBJ2-5; 11 bases are shared with TRBD2. The junction had 4 bases not matched to a gene; V was cut back by 5 bases and J by 5 bases. The CDR3 is 14 residues long. Germline CDR1 and CDR2: FNHDT and SITEND (reference sequence). This CDR3 is CASSSGLGGDTQYF. Incomplete CDR3 DNA: TGTGCCAGCAGCTCCGGACTGGGGGGAGACACCCAGTAC.

On this clone: The genes and germline here are from mouse. Here the CDR3 reads CASAGTGGTEVFF. CDR3 DNA, as far as it was read: TGTGCCAGCGCCGGGACAGGGGGGACAGAAGTCTTC. V usage is TRBV3 and J usage is TRBJ1-1; the match to TRBD1 covers 11 bases. The observed sequence ends 1 residue before the CDR3 terminus, with the missing tail filled in from the germline J gene. J was trimmed by 5 bases and V by 8 bases; bases with no gene match: 4. The CDR3 contains 13 residues. Per germline, CDR1 SNHLY and CDR2 FYNGKV (reference sequence).

With regard to this clone: All gene names here are mouse names. The read ends 1 residue before the CDR3 terminus; that terminus is restored from the germline J gene. This chain links TRBV26 with TRBJ1-4, with 9 bases that match TRBD1. The V gene end was trimmed by 2 bases and the J gene end by 7 bases; junction bases not matched to a gene: 5. Looked up from germline, CDR1 is KGHPV and CDR2 is FQNQEV (reference sequence). The CDR3 covers 15 residues. The CDR3 reads CASSLGQGNGERLFF. The CDR3 DNA, read in part, is TGTGCCAGCAGTCTGGGACAGGGGAACGGCGAAAGATTATTT.

A note on this clone: Genes and germline come from the mouse. The sequenced fragment ends 1 residue before the CDR3 boundary, so the rest is inferred from the germline J gene. This chain uses TRBV26 with TRBJ2-7; no definite D call. This CDR3 has 11 residues. Trimming pared 0 bases from V and 7 bases from J, leaving 4 bases between. Germline-derived CDR1 and CDR2 are KGHPV and FQNQEV (reference sequence). CDR3 protein: CASSLSGEQYF. The part of the CDR3 DNA that was read is TGTGCCAGCAGTCTGTCTGGGGAACAGTAC. Drawing the rest from reference TRBV26 and TRBJ2-7, the complete variable domain is NSKVIQTPRYLVKGQGQKAKMRCIPEKGHPVVFWYQQNKNNEFKFLINFQNQEVLQQIDMTEKRFSAECPSNSPCSLEIQSSEAGDSALYLCASSLSGEQYFGPGTRLTVL.

To note about this clone: The gene names given are mouse names. Sequencing ends 1 residue short of the CDR3 end; the germline J gene provides the rest. The gene calls are TRBV29 and TRBJ2-4, with 10 bases aligning to TRBD1. CDR1 and CDR2 (germline): MSHET, SYDVDS. V trimming: 6 bases; J trimming: 6 bases; junction bases outside the gene matches: 0. The CDR3 has 12 residues. The CDR3 sequence is CASRTGGNTLYF. The part of the CDR3 DNA that was read is TGTGCTAGCAGGACAGGGGGCAACACCTTGTAC.

A note on this clone: Any gene name here is a mouse gene name. The read stops 1 residue short of the end of the CDR3; the missing end is completed from the germline J gene. V is TRBV13-1 and J is TRBJ1-4; no clear D. Per germline, CDR1 NSHNY and CDR2 SYGAGN. CDR3 length: 12 amino acids. V was cut by 0 bases and J by 7 bases, with 4 bases left in between. The CDR3 here is CASSDGGERLFF. CDR3 DNA, as far as it was read: TGTGCCAGCAGTGATGGTGGCGAAAGATTATTT.

For this clone: The germline and genes are mouse ones. The sequence runs out 1 residue before the end of the CDR3; the remainder is reconstructed from the germline J gene. The gene calls are TRBV26 and TRBJ1-4; D may be TRBD1 (6 bases). There are 15 residues in the CDR3. Germline V gives CDR1 KGHPV, CDR2 FQNQEV (reference sequence). Trimming took 0 bases from V and 3 from J, leaving 8 bases between them. Incomplete CDR3 DNA: TGTGCCAGCAGTCTGTCCGGGACAACCAACGAAAGATTATTT. Encoded protein: CASSLSGTTNERLF. Given in full, the CDR3 is CASSLSGTTNERLFF.

This clone has a single count. Gene names denote mouse genes. The read ends 1 residue shy of where the CDR3 ends; the end is completed using the germline J gene. This chain links TRBV26 with TRBJ2-4; unclear D gene. CDR1 and CDR2 from the germline V gene are KGHPV and FQNQEV (reference sequence). V gave up 2 bases and J gave up 0 bases, with 6 bases separating them. This CDR3 comprises 14 residues. The CDR3 bases that were read are TGTGCCAGCAGTCTGATGGCTAGTCAAAACACCTTGTAC. This translates into CASSLMASQNTLY. The CDR3 in its entirety is CASSLMASQNTLYF.

Comment on this clone: Mouse gene names and germline throughout. The read stops 1 residue short of the end of the CDR3; the missing end is completed from the germline J gene. The chain has TRBV13-3 and TRBJ1-1; TRBD1 matches at 7 bases. The V gene end was trimmed by 2 bases and the J gene end by 4 bases; junction bases not matched to a gene: 5. Per the germline V gene, CDR1 is NNHDY and CDR2 is SYVADS. The CDR3 sequence is 14 residues long. Incomplete CDR3 DNA: TGTGCCAGCAGTGACGGGACAGAGGGCACAGAAGTCTTC. Its translation is CASSDGTEGTEVF. The whole CDR3 is CASSDGTEGTEVFF.

For this clone: The germline and genes are mouse ones. The CDR3 DNA, read in part, is TGTGCCAGCAGTTTGGCGGGCCAAGACACCCAGTAC. Translation: CASSLAGQDTQY. In full, the CDR3 reads CASSLAGQDTQYF. This chain uses TRBV15 with TRBJ2-5, with D unclear. Read data end 1 residue before the CDR3 end; the end is taken from the germline J gene. In germline, CDR1 is SGHND, CDR2 FRSKSL. Deletions cut 3 bases from V and 2 bases from J, with 6 bases between. CDR3 length equals 13 residues.

Notes on this clone: Gene names denote mouse genes. The CDR3 loop reads CASSSSPYSDYTF. The sequenced part of the CDR3 DNA is TGTGCTAGCAGTTCATCCCCGTACTCCGACTACACC. This sequence joins TRBV29 and TRBJ1-2; unclear D gene. The read is 1 residue too short to cover the CDR3 end, so that end is filled in from the germline J gene. The CDR3 has 13 residues. Germline loops: CDR1 MSHET, CDR2 SYDVDS. V was shortened by 4 bases and J by 3 bases, with 9 bases between the two germline ends.

Note on this clone: Gene names follow the mouse nomenclature. This CDR3 reads CASSLVAERLFF. CDR3 DNA (partial): TGTGCAAGCAGCTTAGTCGCCGAAAGATTATTT. The chain is built from TRBV16 and TRBJ1-4; D gene unclear. The read is 1 residue too short to cover the CDR3 end, so that end is filled in from the germline J gene. The germline CDR1 and CDR2 sequences are SGHSA and FRNQAP. The germline V and J ends were trimmed by 1 base and 7 bases, with 4 bases remaining between them. CDR3 length: 12 amino acids.

Turning to this clone: Any gene name here is a mouse gene name. The read stops 1 residue short of the end of the CDR3; the missing end is completed from the germline J gene. The V and J genes are TRBV5 and TRBJ1-4, with TRBD1 as a possible D gene (5 bases). Germline CDR1 and CDR2: LGHNA and YNLKQL (reference sequence). The CDR3 is 15 residues long. V was cut by 1 base and J by 0 bases, with 6 bases left in between. Here the CDR3 reads CASSQGQISNERLFF. The CDR3 DNA, read in part, is TGTGCCAGCAGCCAAGGACAGATTTCCAACGAAAGATTATTT.

This clone came up a few times. Gene names follow the mouse nomenclature. The read terminates 1 residue ahead of where the CDR3 ends, so the germline J gene completes it. The V call is TRBV2, the J call TRBJ2-7, with 8 bases aligning to TRBD2. Germline V gene lookup returns CDR1 LGHNA and CDR2 YSYQKL. The CDR3 is 14 residues long. V gave up 0 bases and J gave up 4 bases; unmatched junction bases: 2. Partial CDR3 DNA: TGTGCCAGCAGCCAAGAACACTGGGGGTATGAACAGTAC. Protein sequence: CASSQEHWGYEQY. The full-length CDR3 reads as CASSQEHWGYEQYF.

This clone rates as large. The gene symbols are mouse symbols. The read halts 1 residue ahead of the CDR3 end, with the missing end drawn from the germline J gene. This chain connects TRBV12-1 to TRBJ2-4, with 10 bases lining up with TRBD2. CDR1 and CDR2 from the germline V gene are SGHSN and HYEKVE. The CDR3 consists of 15 residues. V lost 0 bases and J lost 2; bases outside the gene matches: 1. The CDR3 is CASSLGLGVQNTLYF. Partial CDR3 DNA: TGTGCCAGCTCTCTCGGACTGGGGGTTCAAAACACCTTGTAC.

Regarding this clone: A far larger clone is one base from this, pointing to a likely read error. Genes and germline come from the mouse. The sequenced fragment ends 1 residue before the CDR3 boundary, so the rest is inferred from the germline J gene. The chain is built from TRBV12-1 and TRBJ2-7, with 8 bases that match TRBD2. The V gene's germline CDR1 is SGHSN and CDR2 HYEKVE. J lost 2 bases, V lost 5 bases, and 7 bases had no gene match. The CDR3 has 14 amino acids. CDR3 DNA (partial): TGTGCCAGCTTGACTGGGGCCTTTGCCTATGAACAGTAC. It translates to CASLTGAFAYEQY. The entire CDR3 protein is CASLTGAFAYEQYF.

Worth noting for this clone: Gene names refer to mouse genes. The read falls 1 residue short of the CDR3 end, and the missing part is taken from the germline J gene. This chain joins TRBV26 and TRBJ2-7; 8 bases are shared with TRBD1. This CDR3 has 15 residues. After removal of 6 bases from V and 0 bases from J, the junction contained 7 bases not matched to a gene. Germline V gene lookup returns CDR1 KGHPV and CDR2 FQNQEV (reference sequence). The covered CDR3 bases are TGTGCCAGCAGCCTCCACAGGGGGAGCTCCTATGAACAGTAC. It translates to CASSLHRGSSYEQY. The full-length CDR3 reads as CASSLHRGSSYEQYF.

A single count supports this clone. Gene names are mouse gene names. From the germline J gene comes the end of the CDR3, since the read stops 1 residue before it. This chain links TRBV23 with TRBJ2-4. The CDR3 consists of 15 residues. Per the germline V gene, CDR1 is KGHTA and CDR2 is FQNQQP. Incomplete CDR3 DNA: TGCTCCAGCAGTCAATCGAAGGGCTGGAGAAACACCTTGTAC. Its protein product is CSSSQSKGWRNTLY. The CDR3 in full is CSSSQSKGWRNTLYF. Full variable domain (rest looked up from reference TRBV23 and TRBJ2-4): DAAVTQKPRYLIKMKGQEAEMKCIPEKGHTAVFWYQQKQSKELKFLIYFQNQQPLDQIDMVKERFSAVCPSSSLCSLGIRTCEAEDSALYLCSSSQSKGWRNTLYFGAGTRLSVL.

A note on this clone: Here the gene names and germline are mouse. The read terminates 1 residue ahead of where the CDR3 ends, so the germline J gene completes it. The rearrangement links TRBV3 to TRBJ2-5; D not resolved. CDR3 size: 11 residues. Per germline, CDR1 SNHLY and CDR2 FYNGKV (reference sequence). Trimming took 6 bases from V and 4 from J, leaving 5 bases between them. CDR3 bases read: TGTGCCAGCAGTGGGAAAGACACCCAGTAC. Residues: CASSGKDTQY. In full, the CDR3 reads CASSGKDTQYF.

A word on this clone: Mouse gene names and germline throughout. The read ends 1 residue early relative to the CDR3; the germline J gene fills the gap. This chain joins TRBV3 and TRBJ2-4; D not certain. Germline loops: CDR1 SNHLY, CDR2 FYNGKV (reference sequence). The CDR3 loop spans 14 amino acids. V was shortened by 4 bases and J by 0 bases, with 8 bases between the two germline ends. The sequenced CDR3 bases are TGTGCCAGCAGCTCGGACGGTAGTCAAAACACCTTGTAC. Translated, it gives CASSSDGSQNTLY. The whole CDR3 is CASSSDGSQNTLYF.

Notes on this clone: The gene symbols are mouse symbols. The CDR3 end falls 1 residue outside the read, so it is completed with the germline J gene. J is TRBJ2-2 and V is TRBV15; maybe TRBD1 (8 bases). Deletions cut 6 bases from V and 2 bases from J, with 13 bases between. The CDR3 is made up of 15 amino acids. From germline, CDR1 is SGHND and CDR2 FRSKSL. CDR3 in amino acids: CASSLQGGNTGQLYF. The CDR3 DNA, read in part, is TGTGCCAGCAGCTTACAGGGGGGGAACACCGGGCAGCTCTAC.

With respect to this clone: All gene names here are mouse names. The CDR3 is cut off 1 residue early in the read; its end comes from the germline J gene. V and J are TRBV26 and TRBJ1-6; TRBD1 matches 7 bases. TRBJ1-6 is an open reading frame, and its role is uncertain. The CDR3 sequence is 14 residues long. From germline, CDR1 is KGHPV and CDR2 FQNQEV (reference sequence). Germline trimming cut 6 bases from V and 4 bases from J; bases unmatched to any gene: 3. The CDR3 DNA, read in part, is TGTGCCAGCAGGGGGACAGATTATAATTCGCCCCTCTAC. Translating it yields CASRGTDYNSPLY. The complete CDR3 reads CASRGTDYNSPLYF.

This clone was seen a few times. Gene names are mouse gene names. The read terminates 1 residue ahead of where the CDR3 ends, so the germline J gene completes it. V gene TRBV26 combines with J gene TRBJ2-7, with no clear D. The CDR3 totals 12 residues. Per the germline V gene, CDR1 is KGHPV and CDR2 is FQNQEV (reference sequence). V was pared by 3 bases and J by 0 bases, with 3 bases between. The covered CDR3 bases are TGTGCCAGCAGTCTTGGCTCCTATGAACAGTAC. Translating it yields CASSLGSYEQY. The complete CDR3 protein is CASSLGSYEQYF.

Points on this clone: Gene names and germline refer to mouse. The CDR3 goes on 1 residue after the read ends, and that part is filled in from the germline J gene. V gene TRBV26 combines with J gene TRBJ2-4; unclear D gene. The germline CDR1 and CDR2 sequences are KGHPV and FQNQEV (reference sequence). V lost 7 bases and J 2 bases, leaving 4 bases between the germline ends. The CDR3 has 11 amino acids. The CDR3 reads CASNTQNTLYF. The sequenced CDR3 bases are TGTGCCAGCAACACTCAAAACACCTTGTAC.

As for this clone: Gene names and germline match the mouse. The sequence runs out 1 residue before the end of the CDR3; the remainder is reconstructed from the germline J gene. V is TRBV31 and J is TRBJ2-4; 11 positions match TRBD1. Trimming took 1 base from V and 0 from J; bases not matched to a gene: 15. Per the germline V gene, CDR1 is GKSSPN and CDR2 is SITVG. The CDR3 totals 20 residues. The CDR3 DNA, read in part, is TGTGCCTGGAGTCCCCGGGACAGGGGGGGAATGGAAAATAGTCAAAACACCTTGTAC. Encoded protein: CAWSPRDRGGMENSQNTLY. The whole CDR3 protein is CAWSPRDRGGMENSQNTLYF.

This clone was seen a few times. Each gene name is a mouse one. The CDR3 reads CASSQDTGAYEQYF. The sequenced CDR3 bases are TGTGCCAGCAGCCAAGATACAGGAGCCTATGAACAGTAC. V and J are TRBV5 and TRBJ2-7; TRBD1 is a possible D gene (5 bases). The read terminates 1 residue before the CDR3 end, so the remaining end is supplied by the germline J gene. CDR1 is LGHNA, CDR2 YNLKQL, per germline (reference sequence). Trimming removed 0 bases at V and 2 bases at J, with 8 bases between. The CDR3 is made up of 14 amino acids.

In this sample, this clone is medium-sized. The genes and germline here are from mouse. The CDR3 end falls 1 residue outside the read, so it is completed with the germline J gene. The chain is built from TRBV19 and TRBJ1-2; D remains ambiguous. V was pared by 2 bases and J by 1 base, with 3 bases between. The length of the CDR3 is 12 residues. Per the germline V gene, CDR1 is FNHDT and CDR2 is SITEND (reference sequence). CDR3 protein: CASSMGNSDYTF. The sequenced CDR3 bases are TGTGCCAGCAGTATGGGAAACTCCGACTACACC.

About this clone itself: The genes and germline here are from mouse. Coverage ceases 1 residue before the CDR3 finishes, and the germline J gene fills in the end. The chain carries TRBV4 and TRBJ2-3; 10 nucleotides align to TRBD1. Germline-derived CDR1 and CDR2 are LGHDT and YNNKQL (reference sequence). V dropped 4 bases and J dropped 1; count of bases not matched to a gene: 5. This CDR3 contains 16 residues. CDR3 bases read: TGTGCCAGCAGCTCGGGACAGGGGAGGGGTGCAGAAACGCTGTAT. As protein: CASSSGQGRGAETLY. The entire CDR3 protein reads CASSSGQGRGAETLYF.

Details on this clone: The listed genes are named as in mouse. The read comes to an end 1 residue before the CDR3 does, leaving the germline J gene to fill in the end. The genes are TRBV16 and TRBJ2-4; 11 nucleotides line up with TRBD2. The CDR3 spans 18 residues. The trim removed 3 bases at V and 0 bases at J, leaving 8 bases unmatched. Germline CDR1 is SGHSA and CDR2 is FRNQAP. The CDR3 sequence is CASSFSGTGGSSQNTLYF. The part of the CDR3 DNA that was read is TGTGCAAGCAGCTTTTCCGGGACTGGGGGCTCTAGTCAAAACACCTTGTAC.

A word on this clone: The genes and germline here are from mouse. The sequence runs out 1 residue before the end of the CDR3; the remainder is reconstructed from the germline J gene. The chain joins TRBV3 to TRBJ2-4; a possible D gene is TRBD2 (7 bases). The germline CDR1 and CDR2 sequences are SNHLY and FYNGKV (reference sequence). The ends were cut back, 1 base at V and 6 bases at J, with 14 bases in the middle. This CDR3 has 15 amino acids. The CDR3 reads CASSLEGGARNTLYF. The sequenced part of the CDR3 DNA is TGTGCCAGCAGCTTAGAGGGGGGCGCTCGGAACACCTTGTAC.